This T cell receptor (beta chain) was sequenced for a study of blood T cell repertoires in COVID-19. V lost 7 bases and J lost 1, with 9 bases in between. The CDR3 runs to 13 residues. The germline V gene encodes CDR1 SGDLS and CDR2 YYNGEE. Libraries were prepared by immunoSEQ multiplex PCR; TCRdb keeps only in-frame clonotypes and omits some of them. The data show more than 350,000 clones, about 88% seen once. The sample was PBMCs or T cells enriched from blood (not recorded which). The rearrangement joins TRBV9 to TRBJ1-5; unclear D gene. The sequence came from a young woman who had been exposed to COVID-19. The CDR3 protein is CASAPGSNQPQHF. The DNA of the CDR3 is TGTGCCAGCGCCCCGGGGAGCAATCAGCCCCAGCATTTT.